The 5 T cell receptor beta chains given below trace back to one sample, sequenced in a study of response to subunit inactivated influenza vaccine. MiXCR, run by TCRdb on the RT-PCR reads, gives a single entry per CDR3 protein. The table includes 530,000 or so distinct CDR3 sequences, around 11% detected once. The source material was PBMCs from blood, sampled on the day of vaccination. Receptor source: a man between 50 and 59 years old who received an inactivated influenza vaccine.

There are many counts of this clonotype. The V call is TRBV28, the J call TRBJ2-4; TRBD2 is a possible D gene (6 bases). The CDR3 runs to 16 residues. Germline assignment: CDR1 MDHEN and CDR2 SYDVKM. Deletions cut 6 bases from V and 0 bases from J, with 15 bases between. The CDR3 DNA sequence: TGTGCCAGCAGCCCGGGGGTTAACCTAGCCAAAAACATTCAGTACTTC. It codes for CASSPGVNLAKNIQYF.

V usage is TRBV15 and J usage is TRBJ2-1; TRBD2 is a possible D gene (7 bases). Deletions cut 0 bases from V and 9 bases from J, with 15 bases between. Per germline, CDR1 LNHNV and CDR2 YYDKDF (reference sequence). CDR3 length: 15 amino acids. The CDR3 DNA reads as TGTGCCACCAGCAGAGATAGGGGGGGCAAGCGTGAGCAGTTCTTC. Its protein product is CATSRDRGGKREQFF.

The table lists this clonotype with a few counts. The rearrangement uses TRBV19 and TRBJ2-1; D is uncertain. Germline-derived CDR1 and CDR2 are LNHDA and SQIVND (reference sequence). The CDR3 is made up of 16 amino acids. V was trimmed by 2 bases and J by 2 bases, leaving 13 bases between them. CDR3 DNA: TGTGCCAGTAGTATAAGATTGACATTGACCTACAATGAGCAGTTCTTC. It yields the protein CASSIRLTLTYNEQFF.

The genes are TRBV4-2 and TRBJ2-1; D remains unclear. The CDR3 covers 17 residues. Trimming cost V 0 bases and J 3 bases, with 15 bases left between them. CDR1 and CDR2 (germline): LGHNA, YNFKEQ. CDR3 in amino acids: CASSQDRNSLVYNEQFF. The CDR3 nucleotides are TGTGCCAGCAGCCAAGATCGGAATAGCTTGGTCTACAATGAGCAGTTCTTC.

In this sample, this clonotype turned up a few times. This chain connects TRBV4-3 to TRBJ1-1; maybe TRBD1 (5 bases). The germline V gene encodes CDR1 LGHNA and CDR2 YSLEER. The CDR3 covers 14 residues. V gave up 2 bases and J gave up 5 bases, with 12 bases separating them. Here the CDR3 reads CASSQLGGWTEAFF. CDR3 in DNA: TGCGCCAGCAGCCAACTGGGGGGTTGGACTGAAGCTTTCTTT.